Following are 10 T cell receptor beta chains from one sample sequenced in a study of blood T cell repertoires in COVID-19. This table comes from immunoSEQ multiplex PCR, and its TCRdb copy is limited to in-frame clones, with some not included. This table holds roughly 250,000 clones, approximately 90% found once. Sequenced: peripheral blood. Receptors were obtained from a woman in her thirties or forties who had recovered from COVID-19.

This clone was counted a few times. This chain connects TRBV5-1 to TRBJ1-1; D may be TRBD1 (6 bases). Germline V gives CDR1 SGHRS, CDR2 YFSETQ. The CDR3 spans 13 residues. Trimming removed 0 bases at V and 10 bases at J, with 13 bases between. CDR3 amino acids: CASSLDRGHGAFF. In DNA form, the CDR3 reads TGCGCCAGCAGCTTGGATCGGGGACATGGAGCTTTCTTT.

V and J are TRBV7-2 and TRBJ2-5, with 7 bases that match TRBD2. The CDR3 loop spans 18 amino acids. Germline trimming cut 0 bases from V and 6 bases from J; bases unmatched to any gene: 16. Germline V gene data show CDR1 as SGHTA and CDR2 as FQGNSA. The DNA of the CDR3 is TGTGCCAGCAGCTTAGCGCGCGGGGGAGGAGGGGAGATGAAGACCCAGTACTTC. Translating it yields CASSLARGGGGEMKTQYF.

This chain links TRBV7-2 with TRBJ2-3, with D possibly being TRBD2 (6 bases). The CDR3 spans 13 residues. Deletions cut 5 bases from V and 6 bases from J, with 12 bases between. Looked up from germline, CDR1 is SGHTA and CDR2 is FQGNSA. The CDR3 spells CASSKRAGDTQYF. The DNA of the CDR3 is TGTGCCAGCAGCAAAAGGGCGGGGGATACGCAGTATTTT.

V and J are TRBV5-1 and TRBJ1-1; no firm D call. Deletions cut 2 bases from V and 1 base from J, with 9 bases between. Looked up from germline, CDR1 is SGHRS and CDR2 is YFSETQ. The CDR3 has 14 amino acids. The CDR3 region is CASSLGGRNTEAFF. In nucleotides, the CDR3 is TGCGCCAGCAGCTTAGGAGGGCGGAACACTGAAGCTTTCTTT.

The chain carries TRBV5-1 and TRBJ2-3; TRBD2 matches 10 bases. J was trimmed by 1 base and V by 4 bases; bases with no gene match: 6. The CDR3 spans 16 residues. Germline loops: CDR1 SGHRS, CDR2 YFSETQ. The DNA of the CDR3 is TGCGCCAGCAGCCCAGGGGGGACTAGCGGCACAGATACGCAGTATTTT. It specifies CASSPGGTSGTDTQYF.

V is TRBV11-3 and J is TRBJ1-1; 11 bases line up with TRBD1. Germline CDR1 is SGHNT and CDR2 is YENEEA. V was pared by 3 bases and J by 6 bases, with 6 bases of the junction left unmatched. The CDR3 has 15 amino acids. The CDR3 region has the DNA TGTGCCAGCAGCTTGGGGACAGGGGGGTTGGCTGAAGCTTTCTTT. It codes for CASSLGTGGLAEAFF.

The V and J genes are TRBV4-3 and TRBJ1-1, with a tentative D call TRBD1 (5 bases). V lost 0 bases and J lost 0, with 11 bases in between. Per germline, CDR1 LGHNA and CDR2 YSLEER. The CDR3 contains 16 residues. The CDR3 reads CASSQESPGVNTEAFF. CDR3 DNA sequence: TGCGCCAGCAGCCAAGAAAGTCCGGGGGTGAACACTGAAGCTTTCTTT.

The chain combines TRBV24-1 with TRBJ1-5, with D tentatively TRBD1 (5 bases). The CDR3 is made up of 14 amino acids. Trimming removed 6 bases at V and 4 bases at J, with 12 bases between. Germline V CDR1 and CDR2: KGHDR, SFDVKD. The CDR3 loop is CATSWGVGNQPQHF. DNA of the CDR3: TGTGCCACCAGTTGGGGGGTAGGAAATCAGCCCCAGCATTTT.

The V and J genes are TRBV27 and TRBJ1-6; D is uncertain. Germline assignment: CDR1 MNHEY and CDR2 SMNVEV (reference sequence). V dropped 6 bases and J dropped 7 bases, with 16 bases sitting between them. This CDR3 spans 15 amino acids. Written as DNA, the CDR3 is TGTGCCAGCAGCCGACCCCCGGGGTGGAATTCACCCCTCCACTTT. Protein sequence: CASSRPPGWNSPLHF.

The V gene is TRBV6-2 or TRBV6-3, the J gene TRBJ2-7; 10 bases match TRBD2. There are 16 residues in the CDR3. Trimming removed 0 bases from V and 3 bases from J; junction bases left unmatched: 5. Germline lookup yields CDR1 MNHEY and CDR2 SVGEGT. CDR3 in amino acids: CASSYSMIAGGYEQYF. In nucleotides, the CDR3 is TGTGCCAGCAGTTACTCGATGATAGCGGGGGGCTACGAGCAGTACTTC.